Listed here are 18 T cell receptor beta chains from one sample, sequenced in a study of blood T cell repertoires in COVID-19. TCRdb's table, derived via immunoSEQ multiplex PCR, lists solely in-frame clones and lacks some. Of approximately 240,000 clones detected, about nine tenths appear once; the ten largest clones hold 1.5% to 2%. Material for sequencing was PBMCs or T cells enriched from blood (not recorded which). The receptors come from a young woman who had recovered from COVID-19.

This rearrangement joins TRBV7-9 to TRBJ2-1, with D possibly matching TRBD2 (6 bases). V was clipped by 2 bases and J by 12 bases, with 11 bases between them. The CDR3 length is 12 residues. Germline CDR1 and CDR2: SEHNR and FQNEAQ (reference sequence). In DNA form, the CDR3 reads TGTGCCAGCAGCTTAAGAGAGGGAGGGCAGTTCTTC. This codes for CASSLREGGQFF.

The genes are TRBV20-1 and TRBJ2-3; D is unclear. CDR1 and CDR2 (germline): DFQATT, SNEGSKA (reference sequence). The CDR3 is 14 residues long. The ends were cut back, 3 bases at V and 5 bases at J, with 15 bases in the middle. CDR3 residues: CSASSGLRGDTQYF. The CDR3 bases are TGCAGTGCTAGTTCCGGGTTGCGTGGAGATACGCAGTATTTT.

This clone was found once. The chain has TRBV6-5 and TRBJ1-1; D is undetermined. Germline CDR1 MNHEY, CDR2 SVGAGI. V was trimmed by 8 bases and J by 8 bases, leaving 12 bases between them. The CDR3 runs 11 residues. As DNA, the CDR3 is TGTGCCAGCGTGCGTGAGGGCGAAGCTTTCTTT. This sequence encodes CASVREGEAFF.

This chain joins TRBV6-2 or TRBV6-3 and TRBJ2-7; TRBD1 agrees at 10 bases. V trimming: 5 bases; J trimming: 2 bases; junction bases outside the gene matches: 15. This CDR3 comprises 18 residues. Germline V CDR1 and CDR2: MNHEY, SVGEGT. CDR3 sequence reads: CASSLGTGDSTTAYEQYF. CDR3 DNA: TGTGCCAGCAGTCTAGGGACAGGGGACTCCACAACCGCCTACGAGCAGTACTTC.

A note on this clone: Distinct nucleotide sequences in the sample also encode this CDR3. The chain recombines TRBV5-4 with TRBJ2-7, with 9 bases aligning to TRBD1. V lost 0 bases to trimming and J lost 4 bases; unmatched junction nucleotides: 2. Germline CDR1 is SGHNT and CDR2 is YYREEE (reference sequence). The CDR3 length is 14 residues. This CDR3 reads CASSLEGTGYEQYF. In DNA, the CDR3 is TGTGCCAGCAGCTTGGAGGGGACAGGGTACGAGCAGTACTTC.

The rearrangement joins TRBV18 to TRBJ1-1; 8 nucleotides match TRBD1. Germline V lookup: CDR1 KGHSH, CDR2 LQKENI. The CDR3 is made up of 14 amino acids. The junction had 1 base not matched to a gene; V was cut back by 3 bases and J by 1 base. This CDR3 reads CASSPGTGNTEAFF. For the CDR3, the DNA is TGTGCCAGCTCACCCGGGACAGGGAACACTGAAGCTTTCTTT.

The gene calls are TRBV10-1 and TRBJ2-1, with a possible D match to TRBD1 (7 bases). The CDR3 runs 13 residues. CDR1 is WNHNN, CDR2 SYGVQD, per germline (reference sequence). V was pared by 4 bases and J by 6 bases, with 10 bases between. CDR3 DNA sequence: TGCGCCAGCAGTGGCAGGGGGGCCAATGAGCAGTTCTTC. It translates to CASSGRGANEQFF.

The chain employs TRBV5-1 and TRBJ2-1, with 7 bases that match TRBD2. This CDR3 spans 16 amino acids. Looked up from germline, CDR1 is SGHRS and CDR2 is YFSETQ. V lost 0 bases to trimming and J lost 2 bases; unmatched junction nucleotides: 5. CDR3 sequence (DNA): TGCGCCAGCAGCTTGGTGGCGGGAGAGGCCTACAATGAGCAGTTCTTC. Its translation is CASSLVAGEAYNEQFF.

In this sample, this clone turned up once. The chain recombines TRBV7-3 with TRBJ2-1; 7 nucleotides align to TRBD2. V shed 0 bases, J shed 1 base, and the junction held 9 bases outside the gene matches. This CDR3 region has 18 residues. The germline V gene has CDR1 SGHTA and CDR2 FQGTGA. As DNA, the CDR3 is TGTGCCAGCAGCTTAACCAGTGGCGCGGGAGTGTCCTACAATGAGCAGTTCTTC. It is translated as CASSLTSGAGVSYNEQFF.

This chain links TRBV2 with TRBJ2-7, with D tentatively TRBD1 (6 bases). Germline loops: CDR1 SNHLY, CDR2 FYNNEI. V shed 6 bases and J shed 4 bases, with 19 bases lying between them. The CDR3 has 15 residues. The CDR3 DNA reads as TGTGCCAGCAGAGGCCTACAGGGAATGGGATACGAGCAGTACTTC. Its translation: CASRGLQGMGYEQYF.

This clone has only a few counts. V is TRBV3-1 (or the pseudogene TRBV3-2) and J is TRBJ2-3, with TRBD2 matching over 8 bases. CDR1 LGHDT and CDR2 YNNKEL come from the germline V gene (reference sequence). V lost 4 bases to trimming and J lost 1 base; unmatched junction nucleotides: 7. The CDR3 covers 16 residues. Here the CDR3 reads CASSPKAGVGTDTQYF. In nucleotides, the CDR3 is TGTGCCAGCAGCCCTAAAGCGGGAGTGGGCACAGATACGCAGTATTTT.

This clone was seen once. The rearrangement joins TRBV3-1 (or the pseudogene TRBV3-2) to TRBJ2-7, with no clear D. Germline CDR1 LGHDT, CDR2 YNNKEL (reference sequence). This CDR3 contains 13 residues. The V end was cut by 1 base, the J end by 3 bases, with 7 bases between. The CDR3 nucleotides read TGTGCCAGCAGCCAAGCCCAGTACTACGAGCAGTACTTC. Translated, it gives CASSQAQYYEQYF.

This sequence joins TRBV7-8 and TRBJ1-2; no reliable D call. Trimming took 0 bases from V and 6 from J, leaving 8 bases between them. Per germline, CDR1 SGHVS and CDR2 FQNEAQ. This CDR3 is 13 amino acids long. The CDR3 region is CASSLAESNGYTF. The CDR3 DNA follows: TGTGCCAGCAGCTTAGCTGAATCTAATGGCTACACCTTC.

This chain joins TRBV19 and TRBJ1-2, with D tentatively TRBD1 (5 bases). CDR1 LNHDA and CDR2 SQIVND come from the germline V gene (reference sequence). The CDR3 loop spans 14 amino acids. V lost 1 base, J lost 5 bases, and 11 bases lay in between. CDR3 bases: TGTGCCAGTAGTATAGCTCATCAGGGTTATGGCTACACCTTC. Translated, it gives CASSIAHQGYGYTF.

CDR3 sequence: CASSPQGAGELFF. The CDR3, as DNA: TGTGCCAGCTCACCACAGGGGGCCGGGGAGCTGTTTTTT. The genes are TRBV18 and TRBJ2-2, with a possible D match to TRBD1 (6 bases). There are 13 residues in the CDR3. Germline loops: CDR1 KGHSH, CDR2 LQKENI. The V and J ends lost 1 base and 6 bases respectively, with 6 bases between them.

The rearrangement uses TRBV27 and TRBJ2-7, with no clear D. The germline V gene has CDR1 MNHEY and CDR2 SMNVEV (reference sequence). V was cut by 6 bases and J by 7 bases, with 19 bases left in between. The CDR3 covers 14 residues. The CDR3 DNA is TGTGCCAGCAGCTATGGTACTCGGCCGGGTGAGCAGTACTTC. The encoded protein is CASSYGTRPGEQYF.

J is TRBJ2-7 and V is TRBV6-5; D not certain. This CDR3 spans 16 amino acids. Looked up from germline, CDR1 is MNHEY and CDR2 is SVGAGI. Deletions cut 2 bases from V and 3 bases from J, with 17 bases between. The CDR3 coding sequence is TGTGCCAGCAGTTACGATCCCCCGGGTCGCGGCTACGAGCAGTACTTC. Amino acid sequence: CASSYDPPGRGYEQYF.

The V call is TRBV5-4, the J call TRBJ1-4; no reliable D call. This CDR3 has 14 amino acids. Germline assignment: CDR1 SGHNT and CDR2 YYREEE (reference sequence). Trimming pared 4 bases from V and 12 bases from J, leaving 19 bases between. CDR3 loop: CASSPNTDIGELFF. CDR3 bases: TGTGCCAGCAGCCCAAACACGGATATCGGGGAACTGTTTTTT.